Listed below are T cell receptor beta chains from one sample, sequenced in a study of blood T cell repertoires in COVID-19. Clones were sequenced by immunoSEQ multiplex PCR, and TCRdb holds only the in-frame ones, with some missing. The table shows some 290,000 clones, with roughly 89% occurring only once. The sequenced sample was peripheral blood. These receptor sequences come from a young woman with COVID-19, enrolled during active disease. CDR3s include the opening cysteine and the closing phenylalanine or tryptophan. Each record gives: J gene, V gene, clone size, D gene, CDR3 DNA, CDR3 protein. A D gene is named only where the DNA matches it firmly. The size field is filled for only some rows; it gives once, few, many or a size class.

TRBJ1-2,TRBV15,NA,NA,TGTGCCACCAGCAGAGATTGGAGGACCTATGGCTACACCTTC,CATSRDWRTYGYTF
TRBJ2-7,TRBV24-1,NA,TRBD2,TGTGCCACCAGTGACGGGGGGGGCGAGCAGTACTTC,CATSDGGGEQYF
TRBJ1-2,TRBV5-4,NA,NA,TGTGCCAGCAGTCTAAGAGGAGGGTTTCGGGGTGGCTACACCTTC,CASSLRGGFRGGYTF
TRBJ2-7,TRBV14,NA,NA,TGTGCCAGCAGCCGGGGCAGGGGCAGCTCCTACGAGCAGTACTTC,CASSRGRGSSYEQYF
TRBJ2-3,TRBV6-6,NA,TRBD2,TGTGCCAGCAGTCACACAACCGGGCGGGGGGACACAGATACGCAGTATTTT,CASSHTTGRGDTDTQYF
TRBJ2-7,TRBV28,NA,TRBD2,TGTGCCAGCATGGTAGCGGGGGGCCGGGCCTACGAGCAGTACTTC,CASMVAGGRAYEQYF
TRBJ1-5,TRBV6-9,NA,NA,TGTGCCAGCAGCTATGAGAATAGCAATCAGCCCCAGCATTTT,CASSYENSNQPQHF
TRBJ1-4,TRBV5-5,NA,NA,TGTGCCAGCAGCCCGGGACTCATCCTTGGGGATGAAAAACTGTTTTTT,CASSPGLILGDEKLFF
TRBJ1-5,TRBV18,NA,NA,TGTGCCAGCTCACCACAACACCCCGCGGGCAATCAGCCCCAGCATTTT,CASSPQHPAGNQPQHF
TRBJ2-3,TRBV6-6,NA,NA,TGTGCCAGCAGAGGAGGCACAGATACGCAGTATTTT,CASRGGTDTQYF
TRBJ2-5,TRBV7-6,NA,NA,TGTGCCAGCAGCCGCCGGGTTGGGGAGACCCAGTACTTC,CASSRRVGETQYF
TRBJ1-4,TRBV3-1/TRBV3-2,few,TRBD1,TGTGCCAGCAGCCAAGAGGGGACAGGGGCTGAAAAACTGTTTTTT,CASSQEGTGAEKLFF
TRBJ2-1,TRBV18,NA,NA,TGTGCCAGCTCACCATTTGCAGGGGACTACAATGAGCAGTTCTTC,CASSPFAGDYNEQFF
TRBJ1-2,TRBV7-9,few,NA,TGTGCCAGCAGATCGGACAGATTTTATGGCTACACCTTC,CASRSDRFYGYTF
TRBJ2-7,TRBV5-1,few,TRBD1,TGCGCCAGCAGCCCTAGGACAGGGAACCACGAGCAGTACTTC,CASSPRTGNHEQYF
TRBJ1-3,TRBV5-6,once,NA,TGTGCCAGCAGCTTCAGGGTCTCTGGAAACACCATATATTTT,CASSFRVSGNTIYF
TRBJ2-7,TRBV4-2,NA,TRBD2,TGTGCCAGCAGCCAAGAAGGGGAGACGGGGGGGTACGAGCAGTACTTC,CASSQEGETGGYEQYF
TRBJ2-1,TRBV7-9,NA,TRBD2,TGTGCCAGCAGCTTATTACTAGCGGGGGGCCCCAGGGATGAGCAGTTCTTC,CASSLLLAGGPRDEQFF
TRBJ1-2,TRBV9,NA,NA,TGTGCCAGCAGCGTTGGGCAGTGGGATGGCTACACCTTC,CASSVGQWDGYTF
TRBJ1-6,TRBV11-3,NA,NA,TGTGCCAGCAGAACTTGTTTTGGGTACGGGGGGTCTTATTCACCCCTCCACTTT,CASRTCFGYGGSYSPLHF
TRBJ2-5,TRBV5-4,NA,TRBD1,TGTGCCAGCAGCGCGAGACAGGGGGGTTGGGAGACCCAGTACTTC,CASSARQGGWETQYF
TRBJ2-3,TRBV7-8,NA,TRBD1,TGTGCCAGCAGCCGAGGACAGGGCCCTATAGATACGCAGTATTTT,CASSRGQGPIDTQYF